One sample yielded the 20 T cell receptor beta chains listed below, sequenced in a study of OX40 agonist ivuxolimab in advanced cancers. The data were produced by immunoSEQ multiplex PCR, yet TCRdb's version contains in-frame clones alone and is incomplete. The sample includes about 79,000 clones, approximately 86% of them seen just once. The specimen was CD4+ or CD8+ T cells sorted from blood, collected in a trial of the OX40 agonist ivuxolimab. The source is an adult with an advanced solid tumor such as melanoma, head and neck, liver or kidney cancer.

The DNA of the CDR3 is TGTGCCAGCGAGCGGGGGGCGCACGGCTACACCTTC. Amino acid sequence: CASERGAHGYTF. This chain joins TRBV7-9 and TRBJ1-2; D perhaps matches TRBD1 (6 bases). The CDR3 consists of 12 residues. Germline values: CDR1 SEHNR, CDR2 FQNEAQ (reference sequence). Trimming stripped 8 bases from V and 8 bases from J, with 15 bases between.

The count of this clone is one. This chain links TRBV18 with TRBJ1-2; weak D call: TRBD1 (6 bases). The V end lost 5 bases, the J end lost 6 bases, and 13 bases lay between the germline ends. Germline-derived CDR1 and CDR2 are KGHSH and LQKENI. There are 13 residues in the CDR3. CDR3 residues: CASSGQPKHGYTF. The CDR3 DNA reads TGTGCCAGCTCAGGACAGCCGAAACATGGCTACACCTTC.

CDR3 DNA: TGCGCCAGCAGTGAGCAGGGACAGGGATACGAGCAGTACTTC. Translation: CASSEQGQGYEQYF. This sequence joins TRBV10-2 and TRBJ2-7, with 9 bases identical to TRBD1. J lost 4 bases, V lost 2 bases, and 3 bases had no gene match. The CDR3 is made up of 14 amino acids. Germline assignment: CDR1 WSHSY and CDR2 SAAADI.

The V call is TRBV6-6, the J call TRBJ2-3, with TRBD1 identical over 12 bases. The ends lost 6 bases at V and 8 bases at J; junction bases unmatched: 9. The CDR3 is 15 residues long. Germline V gene data show CDR1 as MNHNY and CDR2 as SVGAGI (reference sequence). CDR3 DNA sequence: TGTGCCAGCAGCCGGGCCGGGACAGGGGGCGGTACGCAGTATTTT. This sequence encodes CASSRAGTGGGTQYF.

This chain uses TRBV19 with TRBJ1-1; TRBD1 matches 9 bases. The V gene end was trimmed by 5 bases and the J gene end by 1 base; junction bases not matched to a gene: 5. The germline gives CDR1 LNHDA, CDR2 SQIVND (reference sequence). The CDR3 loop spans 15 amino acids. CDR3: CASSSTTGGNTEAFF. In DNA form, the CDR3 reads TGTGCCAGTAGTTCCACGACAGGGGGGAACACTGAAGCTTTCTTT.

The chain uses TRBV7-2 and TRBJ2-7; D is unclear. CDR1 and CDR2 (germline): SGHTA, FQGNSA. The CDR3 is 13 residues long. V shed 4 bases and J shed 2 bases, with 9 bases lying between them. For the CDR3, the DNA is TGTGCCAGCAGCTCCTATATGACCTACGAGCAGTACTTC. Its translation: CASSSYMTYEQYF.

The genes are TRBV29-1 and TRBJ2-3, with 10 positions matching TRBD2. Germline V gene lookup returns CDR1 SQVTM and CDR2 ANQGSEA. CDR3 length: 14 amino acids. The trim removed 4 bases at V and 3 bases at J, leaving 4 bases unmatched. The CDR3 region is CSVASGGGTDTQYF. The CDR3 nucleotides are TGCAGCGTTGCCAGCGGGGGGGGGACAGATACGCAGTATTTT.

The chain has TRBV19 and TRBJ2-5; a weak D match, TRBD2 (5 bases). Germline loops: CDR1 LNHDA, CDR2 SQIVND (reference sequence). This CDR3 spans 13 amino acids. V was clipped by 3 bases and J by 4 bases, with 9 bases between them. As DNA, the CDR3 is TGTGCCAGTAGTATCAGACTAACAGAGACCCAGTACTTC. Translated: CASSIRLTETQYF.

As for this clone: One end of the junction fails to match germline, which may point to a read error. This rearrangement joins TRBV4-1 to TRBJ2-2; TRBD1 matches at 7 bases. Germline V gives CDR1 MGHRA, CDR2 YSYEKL. The CDR3 loop spans 14 amino acids. The CDR3 loop reads CASRQAQGAGELFF. The CDR3 nucleotides are TGCGCCAGCAGGCAAGCCCAGGGGGCCGGGGAGCTGTTTTTT.

The chain has TRBV7-3 and TRBJ2-5, with D uncertain. Germline loops: CDR1 SGHTA, CDR2 FQGTGA. V was shortened by 1 base and J by 5 bases, with 8 bases between the two germline ends. The CDR3 covers 13 residues. The CDR3 region has the DNA TGTGCCAGCAGCTTAAACGGCCGGGAGACCCAGTACTTC. This gives the protein CASSLNGRETQYF.

This clone was detected once. This chain links TRBV7-2 with TRBJ1-2; TRBD1 matches at 7 bases. CDR1 is SGHTA, CDR2 FQGNSA, per germline. The CDR3 runs 13 residues. Losses at the gene ends were 5 bases for V and 3 bases for J; bases not matched to a gene: 3. The CDR3 reads CASSPGQYYGYTF. The CDR3, as DNA: TGTGCCAGCAGCCCGGGACAGTACTATGGCTACACCTTC.

On this clone itself: One junction end does not reproduce the germline sequence, and a read error may be involved. The chain recombines TRBV5-4 with TRBJ2-5; 7 bases align to TRBD2. The CDR3 runs to 14 residues. Germline V gene lookup returns CDR1 SGHNT and CDR2 YYREEE (reference sequence). CDR3 residues: CASSLGGTGETQYF. The CDR3 bases are TGTGCCAGCAGTTTGGGGGGGACCGGGGAGACCCAGTACTTC.

The chain links TRBV27 to TRBJ1-1; TRBD1 is a possible D gene (6 bases). The germline V gene has CDR1 MNHEY and CDR2 SMNVEV (reference sequence). V was clipped by 3 bases and J by 10 bases, with 24 bases between them. The CDR3 totals 16 residues. CDR3 bases: TGTGCCAGCAGTTTCCTAGGGGGGGGCCTTTGGGGTGTAGCTTTCTTT. This codes for CASSFLGGGLWGVAFF.

The chain couples TRBV19 to TRBJ2-6; tentative D call: TRBD1 (6 bases). Trimming shortened V by 3 bases and J by 1 base, and 19 bases separated the two germline ends. The CDR3 loop spans 19 amino acids. The germline V gene has CDR1 LNHDA and CDR2 SQIVND (reference sequence). Here the CDR3 DNA reads TGTGCCAGTAGTATCCCCTCCGACAGGACGGGTTCTGGGGCCAACGTCCTGACTTTC. It specifies CASSIPSDRTGSGANVLTF.

The V and J genes are TRBV5-5 and TRBJ1-1; the D is unclear. Trimming stripped 7 bases from V and 5 bases from J, with 9 bases between. CDR1 and CDR2 (germline): SGHKS, YYEKEE (reference sequence). This CDR3 spans 11 amino acids. The CDR3 is CASSRRTEAFF. Written as DNA, the CDR3 is TGTGCCAGCTCTAGGCGGACTGAAGCTTTCTTT.

The rearrangement joins TRBV2 to TRBJ2-6; D unresolved. V was pared by 3 bases and J by 0 bases, with 12 bases between. Germline values: CDR1 SNHLY, CDR2 FYNNEI. This CDR3 is 17 amino acids long. In DNA, the CDR3 is TGTGCCAGCAGTGAGTGGGCCCCACCCTCTGGGGCCAACGTCCTGACTTTC. Protein product: CASSEWAPPSGANVLTF.

This clone came up once. V gene TRBV25-1 combines with J gene TRBJ2-1; D remains ambiguous. From germline, CDR1 is MGHDK and CDR2 SYGVNS. This CDR3 contains 12 residues. V lost 2 bases, J lost 14 bases, and 13 bases lay in between. The DNA for the CDR3 is TGTGCCAGCAGTGAAGTTCAAGGGAAGAAGTTCTTC. It translates to CASSEVQGKKFF.

This clone was recorded once. The genes are TRBV7-9 and TRBJ2-5; TRBD1 agrees at 7 bases. Germline CDR1 reads SEHNR; CDR2 reads FQNEAQ (reference sequence). This CDR3 has 15 residues. V shed 1 base and J 2 bases; nucleotides not matched to a gene: 4. The CDR3 nucleotides are TGTGCCAGCAGCTTAGGAGGGGACAGACAAGAGACCCAGTACTTC. Its translation is CASSLGGDRQETQYF.

The chain joins TRBV18 to TRBJ1-2; D is unresolved. This CDR3 comprises 13 residues. V gave up 3 bases and J gave up 7 bases, with 12 bases separating them. Germline V gives CDR1 KGHSH, CDR2 LQKENI. The CDR3, as DNA: TGTGCCAGCTCACCTCGGGGAGCAACTGGCTACACCTTC. It codes for CASSPRGATGYTF.

The CDR3 coding sequence is TGTGCCAGCAGTGAAAGGGACAGGGGCCGTTATAGCAATCAGCCCCAGCATTTT. Translation: CASSERDRGRYSNQPQHF. J is TRBJ1-5 and V is TRBV2; 10 nucleotides align to TRBD1. Germline V lookup: CDR1 SNHLY, CDR2 FYNNEI. V was clipped by 2 bases and J by 0 bases; unmatched bases: 7. The CDR3 is 18 amino acids.